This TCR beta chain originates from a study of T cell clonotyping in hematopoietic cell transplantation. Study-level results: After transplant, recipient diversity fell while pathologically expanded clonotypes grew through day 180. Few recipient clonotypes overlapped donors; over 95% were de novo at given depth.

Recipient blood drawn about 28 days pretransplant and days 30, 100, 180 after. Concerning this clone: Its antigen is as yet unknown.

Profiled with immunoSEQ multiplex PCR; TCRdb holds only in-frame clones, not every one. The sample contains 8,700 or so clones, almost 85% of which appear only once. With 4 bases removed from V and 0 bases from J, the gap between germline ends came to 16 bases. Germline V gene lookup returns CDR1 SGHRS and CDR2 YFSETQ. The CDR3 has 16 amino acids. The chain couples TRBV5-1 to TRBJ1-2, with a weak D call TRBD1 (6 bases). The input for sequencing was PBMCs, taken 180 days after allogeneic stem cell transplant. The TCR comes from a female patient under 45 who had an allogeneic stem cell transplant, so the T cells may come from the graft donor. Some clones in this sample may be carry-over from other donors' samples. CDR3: CASSASGTTTNYGYTF. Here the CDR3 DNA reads TGCGCCAGCAGCGCTTCCGGGACAACTACTAACTATGGCTACACCTTC.